The 8 T cell receptor beta chains listed next were all sequenced from one sample in a study of T-cell reconstitution after alpha-beta-depleted transplantation in children. Unique molecular identifiers were incorporated into the prepared TCRbeta library. TCRdb independently ran MiXCR on the PCR reads; one entry per CDR3 protein. There are 600,000 or so distinct CDR3 sequences in the sample; 20% to 25% occur only once, and over 12% lies in the top ten. Here the sequenced sample was PBMCs, mostly from graft donor cells, taken 360 days after TCRalphabeta/CD19-depleted stem cell transplant. Receptors were obtained from a boy under two years old who had a stem cell transplant for acute myeloid leukemia, so the T cells may come from the graft donor.

This clonotype appeared many times. V gene TRBV11-3 combines with J gene TRBJ2-7; D is possibly TRBD2 (5 bases). V dropped 2 bases and J dropped 2 bases, with 10 bases sitting between them. This CDR3 has 14 amino acids. Looked up from germline, CDR1 is SGHNT and CDR2 is YENEEA. CDR3 sequence (DNA): TGTGCCAGCAGCTTACCTAGCATCCCCTACGAGCAGTACTTC. Protein product: CASSLPSIPYEQYF. Full variable domain (rest looked up from reference TRBV11-3 and TRBJ2-7): EAGVVQSPRYKIIEKKQPVAFWCNPISGHNTLYWYLQNLGQGPELLIRYENEEAVDDSQLPKDRFSAERLKGVDSTLKIQPAELGDSAVYLCASSLPSIPYEQYFGPGTRLTVT.

The chain has TRBV6-1 and TRBJ2-7; the D is unclear. The germline V and J ends were trimmed by 6 bases and 3 bases, with 15 bases remaining between them. Germline V gene sequence: CDR1 MNHNS, CDR2 SASEGT. CDR3 length: 14 amino acids. CDR3 sequence reads: CASRPSGVDYEQYF. The CDR3 region has the DNA TGTGCCAGCAGGCCATCGGGCGTGGACTACGAGCAGTACTTC.

This clonotype was counted between two and nine times. The chain couples TRBV6-1 to TRBJ2-2; D is tentatively TRBD1 or TRBD2 (7 bases each). Germline V gives CDR1 MNHNS, CDR2 SASEGT. Trimming stripped 6 bases from V and 2 bases from J, with 16 bases between. The CDR3 has 16 amino acids. The DNA for the CDR3 is TGTGCCAGCAGAGATCAGGGGGGGATAAACACCGGGGAGCTGTTTTTT. Amino acids: CASRDQGGINTGELFF.

This clonotype was seen at least ten times. The chain uses TRBV29-1 and TRBJ2-5, with 13 bases that match TRBD2. The germline CDR1 and CDR2 sequences are SQVTM and ANQGSEA. The ends lost 6 bases at V and 3 bases at J; junction bases unmatched: 1. The CDR3 runs to 13 residues. The CDR3 loop reads CSVGTSGEETQYF. The CDR3 DNA reads TGCAGCGTAGGGACTAGCGGGGAAGAGACCCAGTACTTC.

This clonotype has only a few counts. The genes are TRBV18 and TRBJ2-7; possible D gene TRBD2, 5 bases. The germline V and J ends were trimmed by 3 bases and 2 bases, with 14 bases remaining between them. Germline V gene lookup returns CDR1 KGHSH and CDR2 LQKENI. The CDR3 length is 15 residues. The CDR3 coding sequence is TGTGCCAGCTCACCCAGCGGCCCCCTAACCTACGAGCAGTACGTC. Its translation: CASSPSGPLTYEQYV.

This clonotype was picked up a small number of times. This chain uses TRBV29-1 with TRBJ2-2, with 14 bases fitting TRBD2. The CDR3 loop spans 19 amino acids. Per the germline V gene, CDR1 is SQVTM and CDR2 is ANQGSEA. With 6 bases clipped from V and 0 bases from J, the junction kept 12 bases outside the gene matches. The CDR3 DNA follows: TGCAGCGTCGCTATCTGGACTAGCGGGGGGAAGTCGAACACCGGGGAGCTGTTTTTT. Amino acids: CSVAIWTSGGKSNTGELFF.

This clonotype showed up just a few times. The chain carries TRBV7-3 and TRBJ2-3; TRBD1 might be the D (6 bases). The CDR3 sequence is 15 residues long. Germline loops: CDR1 SGHTA, CDR2 FQGTGA. The V and J ends lost 3 bases and 4 bases respectively, with 14 bases between them. The CDR3 DNA follows: TGTGCCAGCAGCTTCGAAGGGACACTAGCAGATACGCAGTATTTT. It is translated as CASSFEGTLADTQYF.

At least ten counts were recorded for this clonotype. The chain combines TRBV20-1 with TRBJ2-7, with 7 bases aligning to TRBD1. CDR1 and CDR2 from the germline V gene are DFQATT and SNEGSKA (reference sequence). This CDR3 is 12 amino acids long. CDR3 sequence (DNA): TGCAGCGGGTGGGACAGTACCTACGAGCAGTACTTC. It specifies CSGWDSTYEQYF.